The entry below describes one T cell receptor (beta chain). Its antigen is unidentified. J lost 9 bases, V lost 8 bases, and 15 bases had no gene match. The germline V gene has CDR1 SQVTM and CDR2 ANQGSEA. The CDR3 loop spans 14 amino acids. Uncontrolled infection, other autoimmune disease, pregnancy or lactation led to exclusion. Orbital computed tomography, thyroid ultrasound, serum thyroxine and TRAb, and clinical symptoms together informed the diagnoses. The data originate from a study of T cells in Graves' hyperthyroidism and ophthalmopathy. TCR beta CDR3 regions were amplified from RNA transcripts. In the first-round RT-PCR of the TCR CDR3, the HTBI primer set was used. Using its own MiXCR run on the multiplex PCR reads, TCRdb lists one record per CDR3 protein. The sample contains 480,000 or so distinct CDR3 sequences, roughly 45% of which appear only once. Study outcomes and limitations: Most clonotypes that expanded in the thyroid above 0.001 also showed up in blood.

This chain links TRBV29-1 with TRBJ2-7; the match to TRBD2 covers 11 bases. The sequence was obtained from an adult woman with Graves' disease, either hyperthyroidism or ophthalmopathy (not recorded which). Sequenced sample: peripheral blood or thyroid tissue (not recorded which). CDR3 nucleotide sequence: TGCAGCTTGGCCTCCGGTACAGGACTAGCGGGGCAGTACTTC. Protein product: CSLASGTGLAGQYF.